This T cell receptor (beta chain) emerged from a study of T cell responses to AZD1222 COVID-19 vaccine. The CDR3 loop spans 18 amino acids. Trimming removed 4 bases at V and 0 bases at J, with 19 bases between. Germline V CDR1 and CDR2: SGHRS, YFSETQ. With respect to this clone: What it recognizes is unknown.

Generated by immunoSEQ multiplex PCR, the TCRdb table keeps only in-frame clones and is missing some. The sample has under 140,000 clones; roughly 92% are singletons. Study observations and caveats: Only a handful of AZD1222 recipients, more than five in all, had baseline seropositivity. Reports say nearly half of spike-specific TCRs go after unmutated variant regions.

The receptor was isolated from an adult who received the AZD1222 COVID-19 vaccine. The J gene is TRBJ1-4, the V gene TRBV5-1; D is possibly TRBD1 (6 bases). The material was peripheral blood, obtained 28 days after the second AZD1222 dose. CDR3 in amino acids: CASSPTPTGPATNEKLFF. For the CDR3, the DNA is TGCGCCAGCAGCCCCACTCCGACAGGACCCGCAACTAATGAAAAACTGTTTTTT. Using reference TRBV5-1 and TRBJ1-4 for the parts outside the CDR3, the full variable domain is KAGVTQTPRYLIKTRGQQVTLSCSPISGHRSVSWYQQTPGQGLQFLFEYFSETQRNKGNFPGRFSGRQFSNSRSEMNVSTLELGDSALYLCASSPTPTGPATNEKLFFGSGTQLSVL.